The clone carrying this TCR beta chain has only a few counts. Its antigen is not identified. This entry is derived from a study of early T cells in non-severe SARS-CoV-2 infection. Study-wide background: Chains were not paired, and sequencing was done on bulk RNA from unsorted whole blood. Study-wide results and caveats: Matching with VDJdb favored anti-spike CD8 responses (missing private and CD4 specificities).

The CDR3 is 14 residues long. The germline gives CDR1 DFQATT, CDR2 SNEGSKA (reference sequence). With 1 base removed from V and 1 base from J, the gap between germline ends came to 10 bases. Individual cDNA molecules each received unique molecular identifiers attached to them. MiXCR, run by TCRdb on the 5' RACE reads, gives a single entry per CDR3 protein. The sample has fewer than 60,000 distinct CDR3 sequences, around a tenth seen once; the top ten hold about 5.3%. This clonotype was sampled from an adult who was a healthcare worker with PCR-confirmed SARS-CoV-2 infection or an uninfected control (not recorded which). Specimen: whole blood, collected at baseline. V and J are TRBV20-1 and TRBJ2-5, with D unresolved. The CDR3 bases are TGCAGTGCTAGAGCCCCACTGCTCCAAGAGACCCAGTACTTC. Amino acid sequence: CSARAPLLQETQYF.